Listed below are T cell receptor beta chains from one sample, sequenced in a study of T cell responses to AZD1222 COVID-19 vaccine. Profiled with immunoSEQ multiplex PCR; TCRdb holds only in-frame clones, not every one. The repertoire holds about 69,000 clones, about nine tenths seen once, with about 2.4% in the top ten. Sequencing used peripheral blood, obtained on day 0 of AZD1222 vaccination. Receptor source: an adult in good health. Both conserved end residues are part of each CDR3.

V gene: TRBV7-2; CDR3 protein: CASSNGNGVYGYTF
V gene: TRBV21-1; CDR3 protein: CASSKCRPYTGELFF
V gene: TRBV30; CDR3 protein: CAWSVVRDEQFF
V gene: TRBV4-1; CDR3 protein: CASSQAAGATYGYTF
V gene: TRBV28; CDR3 protein: CASSLGTASGNTIYF
V gene: TRBV4-2; CDR3 protein: CASSQDPSGVYNEQFF
V gene: TRBV9; CDR3 protein: CASSVGGEYNQPQHF
V gene: TRBV24-1; CDR3 protein: CATSDLTSPDYNEQFF
V gene: TRBV7-2; CDR3 protein: CASSFGRSSGNTIYF
V gene: TRBV6-2/TRBV6-3; CDR3 protein: CASSPTGGTEAFF
V gene: TRBV28; CDR3 protein: CASGPSGEQYF